The 22 T cell receptor beta chains reported below all come from one sample, sequenced in a study of T cells in Graves' hyperthyroidism and ophthalmopathy. Amplification yielded TCR beta CDR3 regions, with RNA transcripts as the source. Primed by the HTBI set, a first-round RT-PCR was run on the TCR CDR3. TCRdb fed the multiplex PCR reads into MiXCR, producing one record per CDR3 protein. The table lists over 300,000 distinct CDR3 sequences, 14% of them singletons, with approximately 9.9% in the top ten. Material for sequencing was blood. The receptors were gathered from a woman aged 60 to 75 with Graves' hyperthyroidism.

This clonotype was counted between two and nine times. This chain uses TRBV4-2 with TRBJ2-1; TRBD2 agrees at 11 bases. The junction had 5 bases not matched to a gene; V was cut back by 1 base and J by 6 bases. CDR1 and CDR2 (germline): LGHNA, YNFKEQ. This CDR3 comprises 16 residues. CDR3: CASSQAPGLAANEQFF. The CDR3 DNA reads TGTGCCAGCAGCCAAGCCCCGGGACTAGCGGCCAATGAGCAGTTCTTC.

This clonotype appeared many times. This chain uses TRBV20-1 with TRBJ2-6, with D unclear. V lost 4 bases and J 2 bases, leaving 6 bases between the germline ends. The CDR3 length is 13 residues. Germline CDR1 is DFQATT and CDR2 is SNEGSKA (reference sequence). As DNA, the CDR3 is TGCAGTGCTAAGGGTGCTGGGGCCAACGTCCTGACTTTC. Protein product: CSAKGAGANVLTF.

In this sample, this clonotype turned up a few times. The chain couples TRBV15 to TRBJ1-2; TRBD1 is a possible D gene (5 bases). Trimming cost V 5 bases and J 5 bases, with 9 bases left between them. The CDR3 runs 12 residues. Germline-derived CDR1 and CDR2 are LNHNV and YYDKDF (reference sequence). The CDR3 bases are TGTGCCACCAGCGGGGAGGGGTATGGCTACACCTTC. Protein: CATSGEGYGYTF. The entire variable domain, with the rest obtained from reference TRBV15 and TRBJ1-2, is as follows: DAMVIQNPRYQVTQFGKPVTLSCSQTLNHNVMYWYQQKSSQAPKLLFHYYDKDFNNEADTPDNFQSRRPNTSFCFLDIRSPGLGDTAMYLCATSGEGYGYTFGSGTRLTVV.

V gene TRBV7-9 combines with J gene TRBJ1-2; D is uncertain. This CDR3 contains 12 residues. V lost 2 bases and J lost 3, with 4 bases in between. Germline CDR1 and CDR2: SEHNR and FQNEAQ (reference sequence). CDR3 loop: CASSLTDYGYTF. The CDR3 region has the DNA TGTGCCAGCAGCTTAACGGACTATGGCTACACCTTC. Full variable domain (rest looked up from reference TRBV7-9 and TRBJ1-2): DTGVSQNPRHKITKRGQNVTFRCDPISEHNRLYWYRQTLGQGPEFLTYFQNEAQLEKSRLLSDRFSAERPKGSFSTLEIQRTEQGDSAMYLCASSLTDYGYTFGSGTRLTVV.

The chain recombines TRBV9 with TRBJ1-6; 9 nucleotides align to TRBD1. The V and J ends lost 5 bases and 9 bases, in that order; junction bases with no gene match: 9. The CDR3 is made up of 15 amino acids. Germline V gives CDR1 SGDLS, CDR2 YYNGEE. The CDR3 DNA is TGTGCCAGCAGTACCGGGACAGGGTCCGGTTCACCCCTCCACTTT. It codes for CASSTGTGSGSPLHF.

At least ten counts were recorded for this clonotype. The chain recombines TRBV28 with TRBJ2-7; no clear D gene. This CDR3 region has 12 residues. Per the germline V gene, CDR1 is MDHEN and CDR2 is SYDVKM. Between the trimmed V and J ends, which lost 1 base and 5 bases, there was a span of 6 bases. The CDR3 reads CASSLFVDEQYF. The CDR3 nucleotides read TGTGCCAGCAGTTTATTTGTGGACGAGCAGTACTTC.

Regarding this clonotype: This likely comes from a read error, as the CDR3 has no conserved phenylalanine or tryptophan at its end. This chain links TRBV19 with TRBJ2-3; 8 nucleotides align to TRBD2. Germline values: CDR1 LNHDA, CDR2 SQIVND (reference sequence). J was trimmed by 1 base and V by 5 bases; bases with no gene match: 11. The CDR3 is 17 residues long. As DNA, the CDR3 is TGTGCCAGTAGTGTCCCCTCGCCGGGGGGGGGCACAGATACGCAGTATTCT. It specifies CASSVPSPGGGTDTQYS.

The chain combines TRBV10-3 with TRBJ2-7, with D uncertain. Germline V gene sequence: CDR1 ENHRY, CDR2 SYGVKD. This CDR3 region has 13 residues. V gave up 4 bases and J gave up 6 bases, with 13 bases separating them. The CDR3 nucleotides are TGTGCCATCAGTGCGGTTGGCCTATTCGAGCAGTACTTC. Translation: CAISAVGLFEQYF.

The chain employs TRBV2 and TRBJ1-1; 12 bases align to TRBD1. The CDR3 loop spans 16 amino acids. CDR1 and CDR2 (germline): SNHLY, FYNNEI. Germline trimming cut 5 bases from V and 5 bases from J; bases unmatched to any gene: 9. This chain's CDR3 is CASSPGTGGAGTEAFF. As DNA, the CDR3 is TGTGCCAGCAGTCCCGGGACAGGGGGCGCGGGGACTGAAGCTTTCTTT.

This clonotype was seen many times. V usage is TRBV10-3 and J usage is TRBJ2-1, with 12 bases aligning to TRBD2. Germline V gives CDR1 ENHRY, CDR2 SYGVKD. CDR3 length: 18 amino acids. V trimming: 6 bases; J trimming: 3 bases; junction bases outside the gene matches: 12. The CDR3 here is CAIRPVETSGGFYNEQFF. CDR3 DNA: TGTGCCATCAGGCCGGTAGAGACTAGCGGGGGATTCTACAATGAGCAGTTCTTC.

This clonotype showed up just a few times. The rearrangement joins TRBV5-1 to TRBJ2-5, with TRBD2 identical over 9 bases. The V gene's germline CDR1 is SGHRS and CDR2 YFSETQ. Unmatched junction bases numbered 10, after V lost 0 bases and J lost 1 base. CDR3 size: 18 residues. The DNA of the CDR3 is TGCGCCAGCAGCTTGGGTTACCTCTCTAGCGGGATCCAAGAGACCCAGTACTTC. Translated, it gives CASSLGYLSSGIQETQYF.

A few counts support this clonotype. The rearrangement links TRBV7-9 to TRBJ1-2; D ambiguous. CDR3 length: 14 residues. Looked up from germline, CDR1 is SEHNR and CDR2 is FQNEAQ (reference sequence). Trimming shortened V by 5 bases and J by 3 bases, and 13 bases separated the two germline ends. The CDR3 spells CASSTLVSDYGYTF. The CDR3 DNA is TGTGCCAGCAGCACGCTGGTCAGCGACTATGGCTACACCTTC.

Ten or more counts support this clonotype. The chain employs TRBV6-4 and TRBJ2-7, with TRBD2 identical over 13 bases. The J segment lost 5 bases and the V segment lost 6 bases, leaving 4 bases of the junction unmatched. Germline CDR1 is MRHNA and CDR2 is SNTAGT. The CDR3 has 14 residues. CDR3 sequence (DNA): TGTGCCAGCAGAGGACTAGCGGGAGAAGACGAGCAGTACTTC. This translates into CASRGLAGEDEQYF.

This clonotype was seen repeatedly, ten times or more. This chain uses TRBV27 with TRBJ1-2; no definite D call. Germline CDR1 reads MNHEY; CDR2 reads SMNVEV (reference sequence). The CDR3 is made up of 15 amino acids. The ends were cut back, 5 bases at V and 5 bases at J, with 18 bases in the middle. CDR3 bases: TGTGCCAGCAGTACGAGGGATTCACGGGTATATGGCTACACCTTC. It yields the protein CASSTRDSRVYGYTF.

This clonotype has a count of ten or more. The chain links TRBV5-1 to TRBJ1-2, with D possibly matching TRBD1 (5 bases). The CDR3 is 12 amino acids. In germline, CDR1 is SGHRS, CDR2 YFSETQ. V was clipped by 0 bases and J by 10 bases, with 10 bases between them. The CDR3, as DNA: TGCGCCAGCAGCTTGGATGGGGGGAACTACACCTTC. Amino acid sequence: CASSLDGGNYTF.

This rearrangement joins TRBV29-1 to TRBJ2-7, with D possibly being TRBD2 (6 bases). The CDR3 contains 14 residues. V was clipped by 5 bases and J by 2 bases, with 16 bases between them. Germline values: CDR1 SQVTM, CDR2 ANQGSEA. This CDR3 is CSVMMFTGAYEQYF. In DNA, the CDR3 is TGCAGCGTTATGATGTTTACGGGAGCCTACGAGCAGTACTTC.

This clonotype was seen ten or more times. The V and J genes are TRBV7-2 and TRBJ2-5, with D uncertain. The CDR3 is 14 residues long. The germline gives CDR1 SGHTA, CDR2 FQGNSA. Deletions cut 5 bases from V and 5 bases from J, with 15 bases between. CDR3 bases: TGTGCCAGCAGCGGCAATGGGGTTGGGGAGACCCAGTACTTC. Translation gives CASSGNGVGETQYF.

To note about this clonotype: The junction and the germline gene differ at one end; a read error may be behind it. This chain joins TRBV19 and TRBJ1-1, with TRBD1 identical over 7 bases. Looked up from germline, CDR1 is LNHDA and CDR2 is SQIVND (reference sequence). The CDR3 loop spans 15 amino acids. CDR3 residues: CASGIPTGRNTEAFF. CDR3 coding DNA: TGTGCCAGTGGTATCCCGACAGGGCGGAACACTGAAGCTTTCTTT.

In its sample, this clonotype was seen many times. J is TRBJ2-7 and V is TRBV7-8, with a tentative D call TRBD1 (6 bases). Trimming removed 5 bases at V and 3 bases at J, with 14 bases between. CDR1 and CDR2 from the germline V gene are SGHVS and FQNEAQ. The CDR3 runs 14 residues. The CDR3 nucleotides are TGTGCCAGCAGCCCCCTAGGACAGCTCTACGAGCAGTACTTC. It is translated as CASSPLGQLYEQYF.

This clonotype was observed at least ten times. J is TRBJ2-3 and V is TRBV10-3; 14 nucleotides agree with TRBD2. The CDR3 loop spans 18 amino acids. Germline assignment: CDR1 ENHRY and CDR2 SYGVKD. Germline trimming cut 4 bases from V and 1 base from J; bases unmatched to any gene: 7. This CDR3 reads CAISATQGLAGGTDTQYF. CDR3 sequence (DNA): TGTGCCATCAGTGCGACCCAGGGACTAGCGGGAGGCACAGATACGCAGTATTTT.

The rearrangement uses TRBV7-9 and TRBJ2-7, with D possibly TRBD1 on 6 matching bases. V lost 5 bases and J lost 4, with 12 bases in between. In germline, CDR1 is SEHNR, CDR2 FQNEAQ (reference sequence). This CDR3 is 13 amino acids long. The CDR3: CASSNDRNYEQYF. CDR3 nucleotides: TGTGCCAGCAGCAATGACAGGAATTACGAGCAGTACTTC.

This clonotype was seen repeatedly, ten times or more. The V call is TRBV3-1, the J call TRBJ2-1, with 12 positions matching TRBD2. The junction had 7 bases not matched to a gene; V was cut back by 4 bases and J by 6 bases. The CDR3 extends over 16 amino acids. CDR1 LGHDT and CDR2 YNNKEL come from the germline V gene (reference sequence). The CDR3 spells CASSPRLAGEFNEQFF. The CDR3 nucleotides are TGTGCCAGCAGCCCCAGACTAGCGGGAGAGTTCAATGAGCAGTTCTTC.